One and the same sample provided the 6 T cell receptor beta chains below, sequenced in a study of regulatory T cells in long-lasting Graves disease. The time point denotes: persistent/refractory GD, antithyroid drugs over 5 years with positive TRAb. The authors made the TCR library using RNA they extracted from PBMCs. Building of the TCR beta libraries involved iRepertoire HTBI primers and Arm-PCR of CDR3 regions. TCRdb re-analysed the multiplex PCR reads in MiXCR, keeping a single row per CDR3 protein. The sample consists of approximately 440,000 distinct CDR3 sequences, around 24% of them appearing once. The sequencing used peripheral blood mononuclear cells (PBMCs), collected when the disease was refractory, from a patient treated with antithyroid drugs. These receptor sequences come from a female donor with Graves disease.

The chain couples TRBV7-8 to TRBJ2-5, with D perhaps matching TRBD1 or TRBD2 (5 bases each). The CDR3 runs 16 residues. The ends were cut back, 2 bases at V and 5 bases at J, with 18 bases in the middle. Germline assignment: CDR1 SGHVS and CDR2 FQNEAQ. CDR3 coding DNA: TGTGCCAGCAGCTTATTCGGGGCAGAGGTTGGGGAGACCCAGTACTTC. Protein: CASSLFGAEVGETQYF.

The chain joins TRBV29-1 to TRBJ1-1, with TRBD1 as a possible D gene (5 bases). CDR1 SQVTM and CDR2 ANQGSEA come from the germline V gene. The ends were cut back, 7 bases at V and 6 bases at J, with 18 bases in the middle. This CDR3 contains 13 residues. The CDR3 DNA reads TGCAGCGCTCATCGAGGGGAAGGGGCTGAAGCTTTCTTT. Translation gives CSAHRGEGAEAFF.

This clonotype has just a few counts. The chain recombines TRBV7-9 with TRBJ1-4; 7 nucleotides match TRBD1. Trimming cost V 5 bases and J 7 bases; bases outside gene matches: 10. Looked up from germline, CDR1 is SEHNR and CDR2 is FQNEAQ (reference sequence). The CDR3 is 15 amino acids. The CDR3 sequence is CASSADSAGGEKLFF. CDR3 DNA sequence: TGTGCCAGCAGCGCGGACAGTGCAGGGGGTGAAAAACTGTTTTTT.

The table lists this clonotype with many counts. The rearrangement joins TRBV20-1 to TRBJ1-1; D not certain. CDR1 and CDR2 from the germline V gene are DFQATT and SNEGSKA (reference sequence). Trimming removed 2 bases at V and 0 bases at J, with 7 bases between. The CDR3 extends over 13 amino acids. The CDR3 bases are TGCAGTGCTAGAAAGGTGGTGAACACTGAAGCTTTCTTT. Its translation is CSARKVVNTEAFF.

There are many counts of this clonotype. The genes are TRBV28 and TRBJ1-2; D not resolved. V lost 6 bases and J 8 bases, leaving 16 bases between the germline ends. Germline values: CDR1 MDHEN, CDR2 SYDVKM. This CDR3 contains 13 residues. CDR3 protein: CASRRPTYKGYTF. The CDR3 coding sequence is TGTGCCAGCAGGCGGCCCACCTACAAAGGCTACACCTTC.

This clonotype was detected only a few times. The CDR3 coding sequence is TGCGCCAGCAGCACCGAAGTCTCTGGAAACACCATATATTTT. It is translated as CASSTEVSGNTIYF. The V gene is TRBV10-2, the J gene TRBJ1-3; D not resolved. Trimming pared 6 bases from V and 0 bases from J, leaving 9 bases between. The CDR3 is 14 residues long. Germline V gene data show CDR1 as WSHSY and CDR2 as SAAADI.